This is a list of T cell receptor beta chains from one sample in a study of OX40 agonist ivuxolimab in advanced cancers. Profiling relied on immunoSEQ multiplex PCR, and the TCRdb table lists in-frame clones only, not all of them. The table has some 50,000 clones, around 94% seen once. The source was CD4+ or CD8+ T cells sorted from blood, collected in a trial of the OX40 agonist ivuxolimab. The origin of the receptors is an adult with an advanced solid tumor such as melanoma, head and neck, liver or kidney cancer. The CDR3 runs from the conserved cysteine through the conserved F or W. The size entry is marked missing in some rows and otherwise reads once, few, many or a size class.

clone size: .
V gene: TRBV5-6
CDR3 protein: CASSSGGGGATYGYTF

clone size: once
V gene: TRBV19
CDR3 protein: CASSFNGDTYEQYF

clone size: .
V gene: TRBV19
CDR3 protein: CASSMGGSSGEQYF

clone size: few
V gene: TRBV21-1
CDR3 protein: CASSKAPGQGRNTGELFF

clone size: .
V gene: TRBV4-3
CDR3 protein: CASSQEKRAADTQYF

clone size: .
V gene: TRBV15
CDR3 protein: CATSRDRAGARETQYF

clone size: .
V gene: TRBV9
CDR3 protein: CASSPWTSGSNNEQFF

clone size: .
V gene: TRBV7-9
CDR3 protein: CASSLGTAYGYTF

clone size: .
V gene: TRBV30
CDR3 protein: CAWSTSSTYNEQFF

clone size: once
V gene: TRBV2
CDR3 protein: CASSDKFSTDTQYF

clone size: .
V gene: TRBV7-9
CDR3 protein: CASSWGGPYEQYF

clone size: .
V gene: TRBV7-2
CDR3 protein: CASSLPSGAAADTQYF

clone size: .
V gene: TRBV7-9
CDR3 protein: CASSLDAGGLETQYF

clone size: .
V gene: TRBV19
CDR3 protein: CASSVTGTVRNTIYF

clone size: .
V gene: TRBV28
CDR3 protein: CASSLLTGVPGELFF

clone size: .
V gene: TRBV7-2
CDR3 protein: CASSVRLAGGYNEQFF

clone size: .
V gene: TRBV6-6
CDR3 protein: CASRSRTSHYGYTF

clone size: .
V gene: TRBV27
CDR3 protein: CASRPGLELGELFF

clone size: once
V gene: TRBV19
CDR3 protein: CASSAFTGTGGTDEQFF

clone size: .
V gene: TRBV7-3
CDR3 protein: CASSFSPINAYNEQFF

clone size: .
V gene: TRBV27
CDR3 protein: CASRFAQGRYEQYF

clone size: .
V gene: TRBV14
CDR3 protein: CASSQVSAVTYNEQFF

clone size: .
V gene: TRBV28
CDR3 protein: CASSLSSGDRLNTEAFF

clone size: once
V gene: TRBV4-3
CDR3 protein: CASSQELDGLAVYNEQFF

clone size: .
V gene: TRBV13
CDR3 protein: CASSQGISGLDGGEQFF

clone size: .
V gene: TRBV7-8
CDR3 protein: CASSSSTSGLTGELFF

clone size: once
V gene: TRBV11-3
CDR3 protein: CASSSTENTGELFF

clone size: .
V gene: TRBV7-9
CDR3 protein: CASSLGRGAYNEQFF